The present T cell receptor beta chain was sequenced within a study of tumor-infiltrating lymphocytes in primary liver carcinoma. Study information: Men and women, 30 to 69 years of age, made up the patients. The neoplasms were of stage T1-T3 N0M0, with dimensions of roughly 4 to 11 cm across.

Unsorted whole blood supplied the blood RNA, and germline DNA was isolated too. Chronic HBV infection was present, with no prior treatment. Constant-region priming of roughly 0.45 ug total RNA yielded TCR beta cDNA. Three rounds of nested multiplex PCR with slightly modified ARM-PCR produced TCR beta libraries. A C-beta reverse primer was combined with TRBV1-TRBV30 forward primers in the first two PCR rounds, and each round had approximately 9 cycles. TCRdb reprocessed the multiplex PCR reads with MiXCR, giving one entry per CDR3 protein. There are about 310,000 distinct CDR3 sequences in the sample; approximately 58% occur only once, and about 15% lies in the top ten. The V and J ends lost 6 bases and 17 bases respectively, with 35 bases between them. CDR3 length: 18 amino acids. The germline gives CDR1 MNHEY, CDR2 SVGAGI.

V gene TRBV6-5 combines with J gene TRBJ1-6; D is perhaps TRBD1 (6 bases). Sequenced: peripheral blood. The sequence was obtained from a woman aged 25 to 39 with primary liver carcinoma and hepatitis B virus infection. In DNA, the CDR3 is TGTGCCAGCAGGGGAAGGGGGGGCCCCGCCTCCTATAATTCACCAGTCCACTTT. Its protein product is CASRGRGGPASYNSPVHF.